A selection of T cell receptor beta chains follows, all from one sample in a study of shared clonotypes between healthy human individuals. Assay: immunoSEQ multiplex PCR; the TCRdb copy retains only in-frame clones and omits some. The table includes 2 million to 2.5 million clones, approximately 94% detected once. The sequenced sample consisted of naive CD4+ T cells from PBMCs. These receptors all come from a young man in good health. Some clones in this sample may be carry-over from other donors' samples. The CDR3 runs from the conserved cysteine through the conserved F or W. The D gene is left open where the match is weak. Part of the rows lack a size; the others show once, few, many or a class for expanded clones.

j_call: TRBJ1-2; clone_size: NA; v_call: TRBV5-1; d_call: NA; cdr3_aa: CASSLGLDPGYTF; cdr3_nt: TGCGCCAGCAGCTTGGGGCTCGATCCGGGCTACACCTTC
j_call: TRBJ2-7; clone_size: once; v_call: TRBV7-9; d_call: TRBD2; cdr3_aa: CASSLAWTSGRVAGEQYF; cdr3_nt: TGTGCCAGCAGCTTAGCGTGGACTAGCGGGAGGGTTGCGGGTGAGCAGTACTTC
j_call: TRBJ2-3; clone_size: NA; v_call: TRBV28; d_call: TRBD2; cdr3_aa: CASSPGGGTDTQYF; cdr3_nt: TGTGCCAGCAGCCCCGGGGGGGGCACAGATACGCAGTATTTT
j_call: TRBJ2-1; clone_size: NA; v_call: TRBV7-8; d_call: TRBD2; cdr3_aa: CASSLEFTGLAGTREQFF; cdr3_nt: TGTGCCAGCAGCTTAGAGTTTACGGGACTAGCGGGCACTAGGGAGCAGTTCTTC
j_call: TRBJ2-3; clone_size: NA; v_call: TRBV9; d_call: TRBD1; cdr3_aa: CASSAPGTVSTDTQYF; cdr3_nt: TGTGCCAGCAGCGCACCTGGGACAGTGAGCACAGATACGCAGTATTTT
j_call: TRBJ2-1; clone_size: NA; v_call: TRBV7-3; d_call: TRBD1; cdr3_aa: CASSLTGGNYNEQFF; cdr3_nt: TGTGCCAGCAGCCTGACAGGGGGGAACTACAATGAGCAGTTCTTC
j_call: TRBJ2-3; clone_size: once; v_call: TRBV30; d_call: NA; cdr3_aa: CAWSAAGDTQYF; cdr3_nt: TGTGCCTGGAGTGCAGCAGGAGATACGCAGTATTTT
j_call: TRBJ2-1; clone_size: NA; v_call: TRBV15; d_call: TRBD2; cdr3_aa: CATSRDLASGNEQFF; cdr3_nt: TGTGCCACCAGCAGAGATCTGGCTAGCGGGAATGAGCAGTTCTTC
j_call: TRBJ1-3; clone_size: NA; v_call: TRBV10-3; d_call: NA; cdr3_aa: CAISESPRVRSGNTIYF; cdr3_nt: TGTGCCATCAGTGAGTCACCCCGGGTGAGATCTGGAAACACCATATATTTT
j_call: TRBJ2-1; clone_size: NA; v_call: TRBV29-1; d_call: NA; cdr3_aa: CSVKLAIDNEQFF; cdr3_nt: TGCAGCGTTAAGCTAGCAATAGACAATGAGCAGTTCTTC
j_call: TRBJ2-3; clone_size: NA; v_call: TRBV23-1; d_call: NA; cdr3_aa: CASSQSPTSGVGDTQYF; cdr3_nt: TGCGCCAGCAGTCAATCGCCTACCAGCGGAGTGGGGGATACGCAGTATTTT
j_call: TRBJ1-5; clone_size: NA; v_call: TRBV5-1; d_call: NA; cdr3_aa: CASSLGDGNQPQHF; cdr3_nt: TGCGCCAGCAGCTTGGGAGACGGCAATCAGCCCCAGCATTTT
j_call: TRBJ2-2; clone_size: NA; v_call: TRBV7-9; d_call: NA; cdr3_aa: CASSLGFTGELFF; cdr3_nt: TGTGCCAGCAGCTTGGGGTTTACCGGGGAGCTGTTTTTT
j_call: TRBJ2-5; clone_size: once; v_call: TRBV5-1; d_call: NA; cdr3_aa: CASSLAGQQETQYF; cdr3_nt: TGCGCCAGCAGCTTAGCAGGGCAACAAGAGACCCAGTACTTC
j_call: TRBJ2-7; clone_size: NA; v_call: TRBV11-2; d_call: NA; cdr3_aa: CASSPWSGGYEQYF; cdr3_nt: TGTGCCAGCAGCCCATGGTCAGGCGGCTACGAGCAGTACTTC
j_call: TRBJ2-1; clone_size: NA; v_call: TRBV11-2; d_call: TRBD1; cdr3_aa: CASSRPGQSYNEQFF; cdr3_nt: TGTGCCAGCAGCCGGCCGGGACAGTCGTACAATGAGCAGTTCTTC
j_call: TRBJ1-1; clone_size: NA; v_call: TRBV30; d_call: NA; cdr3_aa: CAWDRENTEAFF; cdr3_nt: TGTGCCTGGGACCGCGAGAACACTGAAGCTTTCTTT
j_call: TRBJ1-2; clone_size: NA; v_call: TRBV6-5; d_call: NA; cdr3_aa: CASSRTRIVLGGYTF; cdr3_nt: TGTGCCAGCAGTCGCACTCGGATTGTCCTCGGAGGCTACACCTTC
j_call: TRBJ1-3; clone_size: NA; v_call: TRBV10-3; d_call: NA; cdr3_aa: CAIRSSSSGNTIYF; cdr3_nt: TGTGCCATCAGATCGTCCAGCTCTGGAAACACCATATATTTT
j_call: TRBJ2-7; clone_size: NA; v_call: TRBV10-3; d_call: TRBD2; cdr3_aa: CAIRGSGTPRAGGHEQYF; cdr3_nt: TGTGCCATCAGGGGTTCCGGGACCCCGCGAGCGGGAGGGCACGAGCAGTACTTC
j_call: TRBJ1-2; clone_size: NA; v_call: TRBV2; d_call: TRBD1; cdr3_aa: CASSGQGAYYGYTF; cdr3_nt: TGTGCCAGCAGTGGACAGGGGGCATACTATGGCTACACCTTC
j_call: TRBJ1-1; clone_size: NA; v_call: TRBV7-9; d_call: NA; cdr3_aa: CASSTSGDTEAFF; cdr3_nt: TGTGCCAGCAGCACTTCCGGGGACACTGAAGCTTTCTTT
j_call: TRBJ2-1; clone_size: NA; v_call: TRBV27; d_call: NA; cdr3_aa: CASSRPETGALLGEQFF; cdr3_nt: TGTGCCAGCAGTCGCCCCGAGACTGGGGCCTTGTTGGGTGAGCAGTTCTTC
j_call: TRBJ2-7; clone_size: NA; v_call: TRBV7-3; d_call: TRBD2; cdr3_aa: CASSLGAGGPGEQYF; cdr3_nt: TGTGCCAGCAGCTTAGGAGCGGGAGGGCCTGGAGAGCAGTACTTC